This T cell receptor beta chain is drawn from a study of blood T cell repertoires in COVID-19. About the study: The United States, Italy and Spain provided the acute and convalescent COVID-19 samples.

V was cut by 2 bases and J by 11 bases, with 16 bases left in between. CDR3 length: 14 amino acids. The V gene's germline CDR1 is KGHSY and CDR2 FQNENV. TCRdb's copy holds only in-frame clones and misses some; the assay was immunoSEQ multiplex PCR. Found here are some 80,000 clones, 80% to 95% of them singletons; the top ten hold 0.7% to 0.9%. This TCR came from a woman at least 80 years old with acute or convalescent COVID-19. The chain has TRBV16 and TRBJ1-5, with D possibly TRBD1 on 5 matching bases. The sequenced material came from peripheral blood. In nucleotides, the CDR3 is TGTGCCAGCAGCCAAGATTGGTCAGGGAGGGCCCAGCATTTT. Encoded protein: CASSQDWSGRAQHF.